This TCR beta chain was captured in a study of memory CD4+ T cells and cytomegalovirus serostatus. In the original workflow: After removing out-of-frame reads, around 2 million distinct TCRbeta sequences remained. Data came from immunoSEQ multiplex PCR; TCRdb stores just in-frame clones and leaves some out. Clonal size and the V and J genes are those of that table, whereas D and trimming came from the DNA. This repertoire shows about 50,000 clones, roughly 87% found once; its top ten account for over 0.35%. The sort gate was single viable CD3+CD4+CD8-CD45RO+ cells for memory CD4+ T cells. CD4+ T cells were isolated by positive magnetic selection. The CDR3 loop spans 22 amino acids.

This clonotype was obtained from an adult in good health and CMV-seronegative. The sample taken for sequencing was memory CD4+ T cells from blood. The genes are TRBV21-1 and TRBJ2-3; whether TRBD2, the table's D call, matches the DNA was not checked. TRBV21-1 is reported as a pseudogene. The CDR3 reads CASTKVGLADTNWSSSTDTQYF. As DNA, the CDR3 is TGTGCCAGCACCAAGGTGGGACTAGCGGATACAAATTGGTCCTCTAGCACAGATACGCAGTATTTT.